The T cell receptor beta chain under discussion was sequenced for a study of identifying expanded T cells in peripheral blood. Turning to this clone: Its cognate antigen is unknown.

Generated by immunoSEQ multiplex PCR, the TCRdb table keeps only in-frame clones and is missing some. The sample consists of around 60,000 clones, approximately 80% of them appearing once. V shed 6 bases, J shed 4 bases, and the junction held 7 bases outside the gene matches. The CDR3 runs to 14 residues. The germline V gene encodes CDR1 SQVTM and CDR2 ANQGSEA. Notes on the study in general: Over two and four weeks, about 16 and 20 clones changed, versus roughly 1.1 between replicates.

The source material was blood. The V and J genes are TRBV29-1 and TRBJ2-1; 9 bases fit TRBD2. The clonotype comes from a person between 18 and 70 years old in good health. CDR3 in DNA: TGCAGCGTGAAAGCGGGGGGCCGGTACAATGAGCAGTTCTTC. This translates into CSVKAGGRYNEQFF.